This is a list of T cell receptor beta chains from one sample in a study of early T cells in non-severe SARS-CoV-2 infection. TCRdb independently ran MiXCR on the 5' RACE reads; one entry per CDR3 protein. The sample records about 35,000 distinct CDR3 sequences, roughly 7.9% being singletons. This specimen consisted of whole blood, obtained at baseline. Receptor source: an adult who was a healthcare worker with PCR-confirmed SARS-CoV-2 infection or an uninfected control (not recorded which). Each CDR3 is given with its conserved first and last residue. D genes are given only for firm matches. Clone size appears in some rows only: once, few, many, or a class for an expanded clone.

j_call	cdr3_length	clone_size	d_call	v_call	cdr3_nt	cdr3_aa
TRBJ2-7	12	many	-	TRBV6-5	TGTGCCAGCAGAGCCTTTAACGACGAGCAGTACTTC	CASRAFNDEQYF
TRBJ1-5	13	few	TRBD1	TRBV6-1	TGTGCCAGCAGCGGACAGGGTGACCAGCCCCAGCATTTT	CASSGQGDQPQHF
TRBJ1-2	13	many	-	TRBV29-1	TGCAGCGTCTTCGTGACAGGAGACTATGGCTACACCTTC	CSVFVTGDYGYTF
TRBJ2-3	18	few	TRBD1	TRBV4-2	TGTGCCAGCAGCCAAGCCGGACAGGCACTCCCTAGCACAGATACGCAGTATTTT	CASSQAGQALPSTDTQYF
TRBJ2-3	15	many	TRBD2	TRBV19	TGTGCCAGTAGTACGAGACTAGCGGACACAGATACGCAGTATTTT	CASSTRLADTDTQYF
TRBJ2-7	14	many	-	TRBV6-5	TGTGCCAGCAGTTACTCGTGGAGCGGGTACGAGCAGTACTTC	CASSYSWSGYEQYF
TRBJ2-7	13	-	TRBD1	TRBV25-1	TGTGCCACCACCAGACAGGGGATGCGCGAGCAGTACTTC	CATTRQGMREQYF
TRBJ2-1	12	many	TRBD2	TRBV10-2	TGCGCCAGCACGCGGGGGGACAATGAGCAGTTCTTC	CASTRGDNEQFF
TRBJ2-1	16	many	-	TRBV4-1	TGCGCCAGCAGTCACACCCGGGGCGCCATGGACAATGAGCAGTTCTTC	CASSHTRGAMDNEQFF
TRBJ2-7	16	many	TRBD2	TRBV7-6	TGTGCCAGCAGCCTCGAAGCTAGCGGGGTAAGGTACGAGCAGTACTTC	CASSLEASGVRYEQYF
TRBJ2-3	16	many	TRBD2	TRBV9	TGTGCCAGCAGCTTTGCCCTAGCGGGGGTGTTGGATACGCAGTATTTT	CASSFALAGVLDTQYF
TRBJ1-6	14	many	-	TRBV13	TGTGCCAGCAGCTTCACAGTTTTTAATTCACCCCTCCACTTT	CASSFTVFNSPLHF
TRBJ1-3	16	few	-	TRBV4-1	TGCGCCAGCAGCCAGGCCTCAGGGTCCTCTGGAAACACCATATATTTT	CASSQASGSSGNTIYF
TRBJ2-1	14	few	-	TRBV2	TGTGCCAGCAGTGAAGGCCCGGGGGCGACTGAGCAGTTCTTC	CASSEGPGATEQFF
TRBJ2-1	14	-	TRBD2	TRBV24-1	TGTGCCACCGGACTAGCGGGGGGGCCGAATGAGCAGTTCTTC	CATGLAGGPNEQFF
TRBJ2-1	16	-	-	TRBV2	TGTGCCAGCACGTTGCTGCTAGGGGGGGTGATCAATGAGCAGTTCTTC	CASTLLLGGVINEQFF
TRBJ1-5	15	many	-	TRBV19	TGTGCCAGTAGTACTCTACTGTATAGCAATCAGCCCCAGCATTTT	CASSTLLYSNQPQHF
TRBJ1-6	18	-	-	TRBV27	TGTGCCAGCAGTCTCAAACCCCAGGGACGCCCCTCCTATTCACCCCTCCACTTT	CASSLKPQGRPSYSPLHF
TRBJ2-3	15	-	-	TRBV20-1	TGCAGTGCTGGGGGGAGTGGACGAAGCACAGATACGCAGTATTTT	CSAGGSGRSTDTQYF
TRBJ2-3	15	-	-	TRBV20-1	TGCAGTGCTAGGGTGGGCAGGGCCCGCACAGATACGCAGTATTTT	CSARVGRARTDTQYF
TRBJ2-1	15	many	-	TRBV6-1	TGTGCCAGCACTGCTTGGGAGGGGGATAACGATGAGCAGTTCTTC	CASTAWEGDNDEQFF
TRBJ1-3	14	few	-	TRBV20-1	TGCAGTGTATTATGGCCAGACTCTGGAAACACCATATATTTT	CSVLWPDSGNTIYF
TRBJ2-7	14	many	TRBD1	TRBV28	TGTGCCAGCAGTTTGCAGGGGGCGCGTTACGAGCAGTACTTC	CASSLQGARYEQYF
TRBJ2-5	11	few	TRBD1	TRBV29-1	TGCAGCGTGGGACAGACTGAGACCCAGTACTTC	CSVGQTETQYF
TRBJ1-2	11	many	-	TRBV29-1	TGCAGCGGAGGAGACGGCTATGGCTACACCTTC	CSGGDGYGYTF
TRBJ1-6	13	many	TRBD1	TRBV27	TGTGCCAGCAGTTGGGGGACAGTTGGGTCCCTCCACTTT	CASSWGTVGSLHF
TRBJ1-2	15	-	-	TRBV5-1	TGCGCCAGCAGCCCCCTTTCAGACGCGGTCGGCGGCTACACCTTC	CASSPLSDAVGGYTF
TRBJ1-5	13	-	-	TRBV20-1	TGCAGTGCTGAAGGCCCCGGCAATCAGCCCCAGCATTTT	CSAEGPGNQPQHF
TRBJ2-1	12	few	-	TRBV7-2	TGTGCCAGCAGCTTAGCGCGCAATGAGCAGTTCTTC	CASSLARNEQFF
TRBJ2-1	16	many	-	TRBV4-2	TGTGCCAGCAGCCAAGATGGCAGTGTCCTCTACAATGAGCAGTTCTTC	CASSQDGSVLYNEQFF
TRBJ2-7	14	-	TRBD1	TRBV4-1	TGCGCCAGCAGCCAGGACAGGGGGCCATACGAGCAGTACTTC	CASSQDRGPYEQYF
TRBJ1-6	14	few	-	TRBV12-3/TRBV12-4	TGTGCCAGCAGGTCGACAGGTTATAATTCACCCCTCCACTTT	CASRSTGYNSPLHF
TRBJ2-7	13	few	TRBD1	TRBV27	TGTGCCACCGGGACAGGGGGCAAGTACGAGCAGTACTTC	CATGTGGKYEQYF
TRBJ1-1	14	many	-	TRBV18	TGTGCCAGCTCACCTAGAGAGATGAACACTGAAGCTTTCTTT	CASSPREMNTEAFF